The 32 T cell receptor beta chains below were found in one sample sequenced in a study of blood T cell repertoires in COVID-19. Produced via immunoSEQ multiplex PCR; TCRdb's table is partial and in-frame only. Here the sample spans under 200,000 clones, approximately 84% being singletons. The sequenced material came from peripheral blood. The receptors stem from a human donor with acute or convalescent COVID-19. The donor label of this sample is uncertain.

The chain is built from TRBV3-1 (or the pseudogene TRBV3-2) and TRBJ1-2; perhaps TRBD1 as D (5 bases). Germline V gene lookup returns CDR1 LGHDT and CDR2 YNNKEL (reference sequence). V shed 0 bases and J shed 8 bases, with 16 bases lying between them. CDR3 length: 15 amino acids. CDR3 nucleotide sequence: TGTGCCAGCAGCCAAGAGGGGGAGGGGCTGTGGGGCTACACCTTC. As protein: CASSQEGEGLWGYTF.

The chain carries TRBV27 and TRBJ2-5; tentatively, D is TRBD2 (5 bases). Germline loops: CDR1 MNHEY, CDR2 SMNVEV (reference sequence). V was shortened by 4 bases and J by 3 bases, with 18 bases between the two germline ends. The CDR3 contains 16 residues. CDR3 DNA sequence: TGTGCCAGCAGTTCATGGACCTCGGGAAGCGAAGAGACCCAGTACTTC. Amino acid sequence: CASSSWTSGSEETQYF.

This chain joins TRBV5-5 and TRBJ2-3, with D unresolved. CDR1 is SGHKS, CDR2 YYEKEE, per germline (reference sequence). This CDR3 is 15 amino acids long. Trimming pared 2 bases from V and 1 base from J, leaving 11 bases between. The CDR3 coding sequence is TGTGCCAGCAGCTTACGCCCTACAGGCACAGATACGCAGTATTTT. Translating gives CASSLRPTGTDTQYF.

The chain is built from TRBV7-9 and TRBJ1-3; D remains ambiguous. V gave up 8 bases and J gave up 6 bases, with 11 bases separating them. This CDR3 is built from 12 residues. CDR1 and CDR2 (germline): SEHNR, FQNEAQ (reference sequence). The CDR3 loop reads CASFFEENTIYF. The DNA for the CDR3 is TGTGCCAGCTTCTTTGAGGAAAACACCATATATTTT. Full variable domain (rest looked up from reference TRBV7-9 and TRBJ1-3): DTGVSQNPRHKITKRGQNVTFRCDPISEHNRLYWYRQTLGQGPEFLTYFQNEAQLEKSRLLSDRFSAERPKGSFSTLEIQRTEQGDSAMYLCASFFEENTIYFGEGSWLTVV.

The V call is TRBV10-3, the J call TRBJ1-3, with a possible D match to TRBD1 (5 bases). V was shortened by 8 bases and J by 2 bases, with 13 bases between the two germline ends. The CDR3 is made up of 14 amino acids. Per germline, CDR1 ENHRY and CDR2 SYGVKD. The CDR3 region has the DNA TGTGCCATCTCGGGGGGAGAGGCTGGAAACACCATATATTTT. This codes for CAISGGEAGNTIYF.

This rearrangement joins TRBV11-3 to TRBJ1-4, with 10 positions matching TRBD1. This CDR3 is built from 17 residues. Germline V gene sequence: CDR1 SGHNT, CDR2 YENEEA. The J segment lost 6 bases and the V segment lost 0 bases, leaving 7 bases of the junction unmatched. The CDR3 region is CASSLDSRDRGDEKLFF. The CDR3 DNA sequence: TGTGCCAGCAGCTTAGATTCCCGGGACAGGGGCGATGAAAAACTGTTTTTT.

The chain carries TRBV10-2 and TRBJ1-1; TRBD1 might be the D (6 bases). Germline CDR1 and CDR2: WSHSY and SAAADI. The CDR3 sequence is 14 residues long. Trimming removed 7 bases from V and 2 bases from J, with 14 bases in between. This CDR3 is CASILNRVNTEAFF. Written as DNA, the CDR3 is TGCGCCAGCATCCTAAACAGGGTTAACACTGAAGCTTTCTTT.

This CDR3 reads CASRPGQGPYEQYF. CDR3 coding DNA: TGTGCCAGCAGGCCAGGACAGGGTCCCTACGAGCAGTACTTC. The chain employs TRBV6-5 and TRBJ2-7; TRBD1 aligns across 8 bases. Germline lookup yields CDR1 MNHEY and CDR2 SVGAGI. There are 14 residues in the CDR3. The V segment lost 6 bases and the J segment 2 bases; nucleotides outside the gene matches: 6.

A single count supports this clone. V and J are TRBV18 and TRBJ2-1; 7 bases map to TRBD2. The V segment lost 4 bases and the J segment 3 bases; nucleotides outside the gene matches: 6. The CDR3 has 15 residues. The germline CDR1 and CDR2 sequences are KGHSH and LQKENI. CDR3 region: CASSRPSGGYNEQFF. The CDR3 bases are TGTGCCAGCTCACGGCCTAGCGGAGGCTACAATGAGCAGTTCTTC.

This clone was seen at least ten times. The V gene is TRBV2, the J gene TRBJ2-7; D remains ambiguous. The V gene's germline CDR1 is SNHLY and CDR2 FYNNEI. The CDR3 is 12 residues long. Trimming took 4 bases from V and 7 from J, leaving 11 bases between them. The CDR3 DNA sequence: TGTGCCAGCAGTGTGCAGAAATTGGAGCAGTACTTC. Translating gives CASSVQKLEQYF.

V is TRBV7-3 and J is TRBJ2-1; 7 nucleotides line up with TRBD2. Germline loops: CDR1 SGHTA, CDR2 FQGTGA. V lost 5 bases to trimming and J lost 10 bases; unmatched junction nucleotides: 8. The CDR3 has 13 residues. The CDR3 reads CASSLGLEREQFF. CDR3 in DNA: TGTGCCAGCAGCCTCGGACTAGAGCGCGAGCAGTTCTTC.

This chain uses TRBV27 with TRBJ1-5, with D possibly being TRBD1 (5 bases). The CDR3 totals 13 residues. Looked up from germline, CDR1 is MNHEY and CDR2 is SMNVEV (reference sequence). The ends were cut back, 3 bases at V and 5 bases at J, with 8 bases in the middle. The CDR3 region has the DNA TGTGCCAGCAGTTTTAAAGGGGATCAGCCCCAGCATTTT. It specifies CASSFKGDQPQHF.

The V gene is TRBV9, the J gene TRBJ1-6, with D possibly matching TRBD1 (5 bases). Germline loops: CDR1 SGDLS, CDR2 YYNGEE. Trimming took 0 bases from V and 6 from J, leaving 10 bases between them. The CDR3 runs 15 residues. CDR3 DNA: TGTGCCAGCAGCGTAGACCCGACAGCTAATTCACCCCTCCACTTT. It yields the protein CASSVDPTANSPLHF.

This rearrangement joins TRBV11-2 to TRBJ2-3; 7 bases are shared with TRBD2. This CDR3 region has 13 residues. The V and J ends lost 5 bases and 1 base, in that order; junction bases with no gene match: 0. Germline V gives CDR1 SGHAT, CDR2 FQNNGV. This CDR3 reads CASSLAGTDTQYF. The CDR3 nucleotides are TGTGCCAGCAGCCTAGCGGGCACAGATACGCAGTATTTT.

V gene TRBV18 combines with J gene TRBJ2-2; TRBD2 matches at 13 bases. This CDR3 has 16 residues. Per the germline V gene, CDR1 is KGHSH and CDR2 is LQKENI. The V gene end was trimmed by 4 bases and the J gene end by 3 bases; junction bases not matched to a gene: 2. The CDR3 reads CASSRTSGRDTGELFF. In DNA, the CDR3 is TGTGCCAGCTCACGCACTAGCGGGAGGGACACCGGGGAGCTGTTTTTT.

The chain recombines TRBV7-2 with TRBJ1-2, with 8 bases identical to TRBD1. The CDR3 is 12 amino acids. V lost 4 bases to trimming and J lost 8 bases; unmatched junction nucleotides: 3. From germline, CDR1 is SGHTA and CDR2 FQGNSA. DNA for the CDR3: TGTGCCAGCAGCTGGACAGGGATCGGCTACACCTTC. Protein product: CASSWTGIGYTF.

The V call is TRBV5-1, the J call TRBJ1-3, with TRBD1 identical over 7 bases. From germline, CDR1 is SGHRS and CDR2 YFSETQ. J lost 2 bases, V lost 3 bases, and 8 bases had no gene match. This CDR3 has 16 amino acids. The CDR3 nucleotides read TGCGCCAGCAGCTCTTTACAGGGGATCGCTGGAAACACCATATATTTT. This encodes CASSSLQGIAGNTIYF.

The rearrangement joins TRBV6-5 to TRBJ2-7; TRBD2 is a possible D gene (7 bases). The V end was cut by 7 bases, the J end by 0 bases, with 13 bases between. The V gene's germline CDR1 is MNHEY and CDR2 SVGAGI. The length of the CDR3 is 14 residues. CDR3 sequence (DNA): TGTGCCAGCATGGGGAGGGACAACTCCTACGAGCAGTACTTC. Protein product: CASMGRDNSYEQYF.

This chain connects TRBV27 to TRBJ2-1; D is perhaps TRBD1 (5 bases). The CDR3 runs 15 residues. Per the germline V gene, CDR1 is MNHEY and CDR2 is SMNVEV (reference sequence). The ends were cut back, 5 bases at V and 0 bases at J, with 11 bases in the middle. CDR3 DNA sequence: TGTGCCAGCAGTGACACAGGAAGCTCCTACAATGAGCAGTTCTTC. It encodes CASSDTGSSYNEQFF.

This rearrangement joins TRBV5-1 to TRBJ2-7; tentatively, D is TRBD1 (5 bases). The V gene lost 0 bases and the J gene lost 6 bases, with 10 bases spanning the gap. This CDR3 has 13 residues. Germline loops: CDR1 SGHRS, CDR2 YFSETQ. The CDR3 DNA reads TGCGCCAGCAGCTTGGGCGCAGGGCGCGAGCAGTACTTC. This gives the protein CASSLGAGREQYF.

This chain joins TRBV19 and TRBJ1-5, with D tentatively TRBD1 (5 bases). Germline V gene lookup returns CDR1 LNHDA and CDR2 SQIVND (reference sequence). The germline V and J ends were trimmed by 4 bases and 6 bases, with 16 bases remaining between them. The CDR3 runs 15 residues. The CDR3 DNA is TGTGCCAGTAGTACATACTCAGGGATGGGTCAGCCCCAGCATTTT. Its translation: CASSTYSGMGQPQHF.

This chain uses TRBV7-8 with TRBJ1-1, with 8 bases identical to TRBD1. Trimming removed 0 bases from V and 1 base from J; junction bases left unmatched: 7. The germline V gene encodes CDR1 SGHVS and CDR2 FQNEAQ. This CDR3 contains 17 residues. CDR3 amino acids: CASSLAYVGQGNTEAFF. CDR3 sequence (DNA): TGTGCCAGCAGCTTAGCGTATGTAGGACAGGGGAACACTGAAGCTTTCTTT.

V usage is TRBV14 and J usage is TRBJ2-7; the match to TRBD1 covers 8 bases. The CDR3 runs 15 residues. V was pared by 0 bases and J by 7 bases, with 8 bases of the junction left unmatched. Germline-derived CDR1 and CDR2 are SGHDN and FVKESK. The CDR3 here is CASSQDMTGAGEQYF. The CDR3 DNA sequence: TGTGCCAGCAGCCAAGATATGACAGGGGCGGGGGAGCAGTACTTC.

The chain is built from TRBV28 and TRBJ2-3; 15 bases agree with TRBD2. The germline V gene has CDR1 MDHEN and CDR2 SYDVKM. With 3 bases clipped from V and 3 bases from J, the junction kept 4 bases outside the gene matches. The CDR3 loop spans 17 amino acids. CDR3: CASSFPGLAGGTDTQYF. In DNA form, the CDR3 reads TGTGCCAGCAGTTTTCCCGGACTAGCGGGAGGGACAGATACGCAGTATTTT.

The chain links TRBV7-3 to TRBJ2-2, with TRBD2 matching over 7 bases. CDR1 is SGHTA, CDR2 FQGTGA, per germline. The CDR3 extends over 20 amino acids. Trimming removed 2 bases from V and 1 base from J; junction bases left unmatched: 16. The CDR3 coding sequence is TGTGCCAGCAGCTTACGATTCGCCCCCCTGACGGGGGGGAACACCGGGGAGCTGTTTTTT. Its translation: CASSLRFAPLTGGNTGELFF.

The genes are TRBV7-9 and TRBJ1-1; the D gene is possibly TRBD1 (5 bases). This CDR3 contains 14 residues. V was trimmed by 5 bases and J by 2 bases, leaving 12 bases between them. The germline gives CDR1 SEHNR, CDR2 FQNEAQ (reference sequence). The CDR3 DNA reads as TGTGCCAGCAGCCGACAGACAGAAAACACTGAAGCTTTCTTT. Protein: CASSRQTENTEAFF. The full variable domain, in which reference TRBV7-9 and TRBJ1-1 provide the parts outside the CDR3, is DTGVSQNPRHKITKRGQNVTFRCDPISEHNRLYWYRQTLGQGPEFLTYFQNEAQLEKSRLLSDRFSAERPKGSFSTLEIQRTEQGDSAMYLCASSRQTENTEAFFGQGTRLTVV.

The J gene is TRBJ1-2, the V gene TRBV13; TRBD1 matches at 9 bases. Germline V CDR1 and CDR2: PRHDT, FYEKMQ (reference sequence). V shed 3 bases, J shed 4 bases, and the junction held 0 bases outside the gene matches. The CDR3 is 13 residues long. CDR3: CASSLDRGYGYTF. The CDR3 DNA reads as TGTGCCAGCAGCTTGGACAGGGGCTATGGCTACACCTTC.

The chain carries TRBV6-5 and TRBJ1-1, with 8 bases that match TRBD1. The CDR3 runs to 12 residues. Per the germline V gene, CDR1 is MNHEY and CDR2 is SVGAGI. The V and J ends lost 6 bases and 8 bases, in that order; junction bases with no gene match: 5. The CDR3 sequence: CASRAWDREAFF. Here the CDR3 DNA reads TGTGCCAGCAGAGCTTGGGACAGGGAAGCTTTCTTT.

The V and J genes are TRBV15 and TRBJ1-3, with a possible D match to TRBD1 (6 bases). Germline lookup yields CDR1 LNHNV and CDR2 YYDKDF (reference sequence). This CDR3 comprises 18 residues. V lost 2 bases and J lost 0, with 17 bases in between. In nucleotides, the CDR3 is TGTGCCACCAGCAGACCTCAAGGAGGACAGCCCTCTGGAAACACCATATATTTT. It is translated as CATSRPQGGQPSGNTIYF.

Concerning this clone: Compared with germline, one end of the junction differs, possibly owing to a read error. CDR3: CASSLGTTNEKLFF. Written as DNA, the CDR3 is TGTGCCAGCAGCTTAGGGACAACGAATGAAAAACTGTTTTTT. J is TRBJ1-4 and V is TRBV7-9; D possibly corresponds to TRBD1 (5 bases). The CDR3 extends over 14 amino acids. Germline V lookup: CDR1 SEHNR, CDR2 FQNEAQ (reference sequence). The entire variable domain, with the rest obtained from reference TRBV7-9 and TRBJ1-4, is as follows: DTGVSQNPRHKITKRGQNVTFRCDPISEHNRLYWYRQTLGQGPEFLTYFQNEAQLEKSRLLSDRFSAERPKGSFSTLEIQRTEQGDSAMYLCASSLGTTNEKLFFGSGTQLSVL.

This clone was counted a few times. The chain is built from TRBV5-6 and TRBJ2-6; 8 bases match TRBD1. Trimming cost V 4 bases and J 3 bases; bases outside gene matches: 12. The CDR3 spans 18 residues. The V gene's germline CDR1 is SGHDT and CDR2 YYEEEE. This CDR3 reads CASSPARTGPLGANVLTF. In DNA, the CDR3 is TGTGCCAGCAGCCCCGCCCGGACAGGGCCCCTTGGGGCCAACGTCCTGACTTTC.

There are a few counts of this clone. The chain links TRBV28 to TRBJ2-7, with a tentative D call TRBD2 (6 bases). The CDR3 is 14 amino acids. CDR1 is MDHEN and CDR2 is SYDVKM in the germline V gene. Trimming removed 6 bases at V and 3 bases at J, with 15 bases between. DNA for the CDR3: TGTGCCAGCAGGTATCCCGGGGGTGACTACGAGCAGTACTTC. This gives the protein CASRYPGGDYEQYF.